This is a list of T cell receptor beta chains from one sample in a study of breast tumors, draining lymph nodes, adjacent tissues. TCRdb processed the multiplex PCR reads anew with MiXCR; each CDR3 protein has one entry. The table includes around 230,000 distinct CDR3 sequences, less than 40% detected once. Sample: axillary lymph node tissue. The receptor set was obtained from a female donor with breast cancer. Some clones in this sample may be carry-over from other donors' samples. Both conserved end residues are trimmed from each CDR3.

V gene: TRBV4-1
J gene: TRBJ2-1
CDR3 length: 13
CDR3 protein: ASSSGTSRYNEQF

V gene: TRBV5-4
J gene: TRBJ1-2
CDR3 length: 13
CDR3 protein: ASSLAAGGFYGYT

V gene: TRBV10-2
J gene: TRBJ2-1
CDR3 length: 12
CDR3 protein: ASSIVAGDNEQF

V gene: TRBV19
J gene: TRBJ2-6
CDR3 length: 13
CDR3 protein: ASTLNRAGANVLT

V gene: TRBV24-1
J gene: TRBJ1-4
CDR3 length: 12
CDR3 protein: ATSEGGADEKLF

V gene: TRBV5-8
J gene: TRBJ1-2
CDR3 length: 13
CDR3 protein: ASSLAGDGPYGYT

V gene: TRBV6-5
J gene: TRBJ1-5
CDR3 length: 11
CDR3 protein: ASSPRISQPQH

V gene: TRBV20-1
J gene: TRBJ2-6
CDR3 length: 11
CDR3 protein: SARGLGANVLT

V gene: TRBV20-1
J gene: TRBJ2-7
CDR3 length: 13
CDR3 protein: SALFEEGVGNEQY

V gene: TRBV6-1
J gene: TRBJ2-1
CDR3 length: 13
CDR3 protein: ASSALAGGPNEQF

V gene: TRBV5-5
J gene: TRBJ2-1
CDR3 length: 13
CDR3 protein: ASSSGTGIYNEQF

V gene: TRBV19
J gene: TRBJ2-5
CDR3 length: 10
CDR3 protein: ASRGIPGTQY

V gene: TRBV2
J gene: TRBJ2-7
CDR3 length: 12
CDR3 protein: ASSRTSRYYEQY

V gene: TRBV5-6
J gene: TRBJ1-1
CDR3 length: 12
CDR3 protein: ASSLGYVNTEAF

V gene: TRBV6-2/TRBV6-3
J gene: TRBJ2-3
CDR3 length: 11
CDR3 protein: ASKDRDTDTQY

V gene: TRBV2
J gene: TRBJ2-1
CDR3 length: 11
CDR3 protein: ASNLGSNNEQF

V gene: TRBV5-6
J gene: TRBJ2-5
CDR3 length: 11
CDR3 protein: ASSIWGGETQY

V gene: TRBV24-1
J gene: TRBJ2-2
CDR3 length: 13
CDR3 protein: ATSIGQGNTGELF

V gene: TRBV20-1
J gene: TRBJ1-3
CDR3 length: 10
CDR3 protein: SVRHSGNTIY

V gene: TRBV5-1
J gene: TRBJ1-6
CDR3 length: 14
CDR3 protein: ASSSYRQGAKSPLH

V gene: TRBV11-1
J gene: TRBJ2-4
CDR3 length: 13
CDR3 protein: ASSLSGGPDYIQY

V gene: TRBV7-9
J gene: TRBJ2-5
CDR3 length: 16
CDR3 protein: ASSLTPLTSGHQETQY

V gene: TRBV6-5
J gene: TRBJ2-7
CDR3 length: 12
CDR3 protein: ASSNLSPSHEQY

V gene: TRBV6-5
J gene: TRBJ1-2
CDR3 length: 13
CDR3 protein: ASSEALPGNDGYT

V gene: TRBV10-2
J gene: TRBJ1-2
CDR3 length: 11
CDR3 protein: ASSDRRGDGYT

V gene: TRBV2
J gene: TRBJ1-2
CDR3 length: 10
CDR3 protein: ASSRAMEGYT

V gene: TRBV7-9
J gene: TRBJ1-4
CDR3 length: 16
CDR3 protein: ASSLALGGGATNEKLF

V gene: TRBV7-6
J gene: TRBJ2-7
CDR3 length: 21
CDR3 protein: ASSYSIDRRVRGWVGPRYEQY

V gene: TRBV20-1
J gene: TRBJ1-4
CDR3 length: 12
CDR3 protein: SAGEEGRAEKLF

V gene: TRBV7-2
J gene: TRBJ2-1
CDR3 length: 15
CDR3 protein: ASSLAPPAGGQGEQF

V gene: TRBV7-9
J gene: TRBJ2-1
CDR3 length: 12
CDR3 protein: ASSQFGVGDEQF

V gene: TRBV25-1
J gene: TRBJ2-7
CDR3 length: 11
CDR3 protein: ASSDFGVYEQY

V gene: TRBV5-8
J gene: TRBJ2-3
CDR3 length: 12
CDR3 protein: ASSFRGLADTQY

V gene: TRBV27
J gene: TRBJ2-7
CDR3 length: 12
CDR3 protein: ASSLQAGRYEQY

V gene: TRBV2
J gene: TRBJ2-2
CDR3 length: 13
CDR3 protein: ASSDVRANTGELF

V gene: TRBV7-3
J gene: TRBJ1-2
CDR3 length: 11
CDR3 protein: ASSNGGPEGYT

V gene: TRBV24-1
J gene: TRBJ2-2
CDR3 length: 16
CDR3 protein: ATSDLKPSGRGAGELF